The 30 T cell receptor beta chains reported below all come from one sample, sequenced in a study of T cell clones after liver transplantation. Here immunoSEQ multiplex PCR was the method, and the copy in TCRdb shows in-frame clones only, minus some. The sample yields about 120,000 clones, approximately 90% seen once. The sequencing here drew on CD4+ T cells from blood, taken 12 months after liver transplant. The receptors shown here come from a human patient who received a liver transplant. Some of the T cells might come from the graft donor.

V is TRBV11-3 and J is TRBJ2-3; a possible D gene is TRBD2 (5 bases). V dropped 1 base and J dropped 4 bases, with 12 bases sitting between them. Germline values: CDR1 SGHNT, CDR2 YENEEA. There are 15 residues in the CDR3. Written as DNA, the CDR3 is TGTGCCAGCAGCTTAGCCCGCGGAGGTGCAGATACGCAGTATTTT. Protein product: CASSLARGGADTQYF. The variable domain in full, completed from reference TRBV11-3 and TRBJ2-3, reads EAGVVQSPRYKIIEKKQPVAFWCNPISGHNTLYWYLQNLGQGPELLIRYENEEAVDDSQLPKDRFSAERLKGVDSTLKIQPAELGDSAVYLCASSLARGGADTQYFGPGTRLTVL.

This chain uses TRBV30 with TRBJ2-7; 8 positions match TRBD2. The V and J ends lost 0 bases and 2 bases, in that order; junction bases with no gene match: 3. The CDR3 runs 14 residues. Germline V gives CDR1 GTSNPN, CDR2 SVGIG (reference sequence). The CDR3 DNA follows: TGTGCCTGGAGTGTCCCGGGACTAGCCTACGAGCAGTACTTC. This gives the protein CAWSVPGLAYEQYF.

V is TRBV2 and J is TRBJ2-7; D call uncertain. Per germline, CDR1 SNHLY and CDR2 FYNNEI. V gave up 2 bases and J gave up 1 base, with 21 bases separating them. The CDR3 has 18 residues. The CDR3 protein is CASSEPPNWRNPSYEQYF. The CDR3 DNA follows: TGTGCCAGCAGTGAACCCCCTAACTGGCGGAACCCTTCCTACGAGCAGTACTTC.

The chain uses TRBV28 and TRBJ1-4; D possibly corresponds to TRBD1 (6 bases). Germline V gene lookup returns CDR1 MDHEN and CDR2 SYDVKM. The ends were cut back, 5 bases at V and 7 bases at J, with 14 bases in the middle. The CDR3 loop spans 14 amino acids. CDR3 sequence: CASSKQGGREKLFF. For the CDR3, the DNA is TGTGCCAGCAGTAAACAGGGAGGCCGTGAAAAACTGTTTTTT.

This sequence joins TRBV7-2 and TRBJ2-1, with TRBD1 matching over 10 bases. J lost 4 bases, V lost 7 bases, and 7 bases had no gene match. This CDR3 has 15 amino acids. Germline V lookup: CDR1 SGHTA, CDR2 FQGNSA. The CDR3 DNA follows: TGTGCCAGCACCCGGGACAGGGGCCCTTACAATGAGCAGTTCTTC. Encoded protein: CASTRDRGPYNEQFF.

The chain couples TRBV7-6 to TRBJ2-7; 7 nucleotides agree with TRBD1. The CDR3 loop spans 15 amino acids. Trimming removed 5 bases from V and 0 bases from J; junction bases left unmatched: 7. Germline lookup yields CDR1 SGHVS and CDR2 FNYEAQ. The CDR3 spells CASSRTGDSSYEQYF. Here the CDR3 DNA reads TGTGCCAGCAGCAGGACAGGTGATAGCTCCTACGAGCAGTACTTC.

This sequence joins TRBV5-6 and TRBJ2-7; 15 nucleotides agree with TRBD2. With V trimmed by 2 bases and J by 5 bases, 8 bases remained unmatched. The CDR3 runs to 17 residues. Germline V gene sequence: CDR1 SGHDT, CDR2 YYEEEE. CDR3 sequence (DNA): TGTGCCAGCAGCTTCTTGGGACTAGCGGGAGGAGGCGACGAGCAGTACTTC. Residues: CASSFLGLAGGGDEQYF.

This clone was observed a single time. J is TRBJ2-7 and V is TRBV27; D is ambiguous. Looked up from germline, CDR1 is MNHEY and CDR2 is SMNVEV (reference sequence). The CDR3 totals 15 residues. V lost 0 bases and J lost 0, with 9 bases in between. CDR3 in amino acids: CASSLSVQPSYEQYF. The CDR3 DNA sequence: TGTGCCAGCAGTTTATCGGTTCAGCCCTCCTACGAGCAGTACTTC.

The V and J genes are TRBV27 and TRBJ2-3; D is undetermined. This CDR3 region has 15 residues. CDR1 is MNHEY and CDR2 is SMNVEV in the germline V gene (reference sequence). Trimming pared 6 bases from V and 0 bases from J, leaving 13 bases between. CDR3 nucleotide sequence: TGTGCCAGCAGGCCCTGGGCGGTTAGCACAGATACGCAGTATTTT. It encodes CASRPWAVSTDTQYF.

This clone was picked up one time. The rearrangement uses TRBV12-2 and TRBJ2-1; the table's D call, TRBD1, was not checked against the DNA. TRBV12-2 is described as a pseudogene. This CDR3 contains 20 residues. The CDR3 DNA follows: TGTGCAAGTCGCTTAGGGGACAGGGTAACGACCCCGAGCTCCTACAATGAGCAGTTCTTC. As protein: CASRLGDRVTTPSSYNEQFF.

J is TRBJ1-5 and V is TRBV11-3; no clear D gene. Trimming pared 5 bases from V and 3 bases from J, leaving 8 bases between. The CDR3 totals 13 residues. In germline, CDR1 is SGHNT, CDR2 YENEEA. This chain's CDR3 is CASSAGFNQPQHF. CDR3 nucleotide sequence: TGTGCCAGCAGCGCGGGCTTCAATCAGCCCCAGCATTTT.

The chain links TRBV6-6 to TRBJ2-1; D call uncertain. Germline V CDR1 and CDR2: MNHNY, SVGAGI (reference sequence). The V end was cut by 2 bases, the J end by 9 bases, with 17 bases between. The CDR3 consists of 15 residues. The CDR3, as DNA: TGTGCCAGCAGTTACGCGGTCGGGTCATCGCCTGAGCAGTTCTTC. Translating it yields CASSYAVGSSPEQFF.

The gene calls are TRBV19 and TRBJ2-7; D might be TRBD2 (6 bases). CDR3 length: 13 amino acids. Germline V lookup: CDR1 LNHDA, CDR2 SQIVND (reference sequence). V was trimmed by 5 bases and J by 6 bases, leaving 14 bases between them. The CDR3 here is CASSPVGGSEQYF. The DNA for the CDR3 is TGTGCCAGTAGTCCGGTCGGAGGGAGCGAGCAGTACTTC.

The chain is built from TRBV7-2 and TRBJ2-5; TRBD1 might be the D (5 bases). Per the germline V gene, CDR1 is SGHTA and CDR2 is FQGNSA. This CDR3 comprises 14 residues. Trimming shortened V by 5 bases and J by 2 bases, and 12 bases separated the two germline ends. The CDR3 here is CASSPRTRQETQYF. CDR3 bases: TGTGCCAGCAGCCCACGGACAAGACAAGAGACCCAGTACTTC.

This clone was observed a handful of times. V usage is TRBV4-3 and J usage is TRBJ1-3; the D gene is possibly TRBD1 (5 bases). Germline assignment: CDR1 LGHNA and CDR2 YSLEER. The CDR3 extends over 17 amino acids. V dropped 0 bases and J dropped 1 base, with 13 bases sitting between them. The CDR3 sequence: CASSQDWGRASGNTIYF. The DNA of the CDR3 is TGCGCCAGCAGCCAAGATTGGGGACGGGCGTCTGGAAACACCATATATTTT.

The sample holds a few counts of this clone. The genes are TRBV19 and TRBJ2-2; 9 positions match TRBD1. V trimming: 11 bases; J trimming: 16 bases; junction bases outside the gene matches: 14. The CDR3 length is 12 residues. Per germline, CDR1 LNHDA and CDR2 SQIVND (reference sequence). For the CDR3, the DNA is TGTGCCTATACAAGACCTGGACAGGGGCGGTTTTTT. It translates to CAYTRPGQGRFF.

This chain uses TRBV11-1 with TRBJ2-7; D ambiguous. CDR3 length: 16 amino acids. The V end was cut by 6 bases, the J end by 3 bases, with 21 bases between. The germline gives CDR1 SGHAT, CDR2 FQDESV (reference sequence). For the CDR3, the DNA is TGTGCCAGCAGTCTTCTCTCGGCGGAGAAGTACTACGAGCAGTACTTC. Encoded protein: CASSLLSAEKYYEQYF.

The chain is built from TRBV9 and TRBJ1-3, with D unresolved. Germline values: CDR1 SGDLS, CDR2 YYNGEE. The CDR3 spans 16 residues. Trimming left V 0 bases short and J 3 bases short, with 13 bases between. CDR3 sequence (DNA): TGTGCCAGCAGCGTAGGATGGGCGGTCGGTGGAAACACCATATATTTT. It specifies CASSVGWAVGGNTIYF.

The rearrangement joins TRBV15 to TRBJ2-1; no firm D call. Per the germline V gene, CDR1 is LNHNV and CDR2 is YYDKDF (reference sequence). Trimming took 1 base from V and 6 from J, leaving 4 bases between them. CDR3 size: 12 residues. CDR3 amino acids: CATSRVFNEQFF. As DNA, the CDR3 is TGTGCCACCAGCAGAGTTTTCAATGAGCAGTTCTTC. The variable domain in full, with the rest retrieved from reference TRBV15 and TRBJ2-1, is DAMVIQNPRYQVTQFGKPVTLSCSQTLNHNVMYWYQQKSSQAPKLLFHYYDKDFNNEADTPDNFQSRRPNTSFCFLDIRSPGLGDTAMYLCATSRVFNEQFFGPGTRLTVL.

The chain is built from TRBV2 and TRBJ1-1, with 7 nucleotides matching TRBD1. Germline loops: CDR1 SNHLY, CDR2 FYNNEI. Losses at the gene ends were 0 bases for V and 1 base for J; bases not matched to a gene: 2. This CDR3 contains 15 residues. The DNA for the CDR3 is TGTGCCAGCAGTGAAGCGGACAGGACGAACACTGAAGCTTTCTTT. Residues: CASSEADRTNTEAFF.

The chain uses TRBV6-1 and TRBJ2-7; the D gene is possibly TRBD2 (6 bases). CDR1 and CDR2 from the germline V gene are MNHNS and SASEGT. The germline V and J ends were trimmed by 6 bases and 4 bases, with 10 bases remaining between them. This CDR3 is 12 amino acids long. The DNA for the CDR3 is TGTGCCAGCAGCCGGGACTTATACGAGCAGTACTTC. This sequence encodes CASSRDLYEQYF.

The chain carries TRBV5-1 and TRBJ2-3, with 10 bases aligning to TRBD2. Germline CDR1 is SGHRS and CDR2 is YFSETQ. Unmatched junction bases numbered 15, after V lost 5 bases and J lost 0 bases. This CDR3 comprises 19 residues. The CDR3, as DNA: TGCGCCAGCAGTCCAACGCCGGGAGCGGGAGGGGGGAGCACAGATACGCAGTATTTT. This sequence encodes CASSPTPGAGGGSTDTQYF.

The CDR3 region is CASSMRPDSPSGNTIYF. The DNA of the CDR3 is TGTGCCAGTAGTATGAGACCGGACAGTCCTTCTGGAAACACCATATATTTT. The chain couples TRBV19 to TRBJ1-3; D possibly corresponds to TRBD1 (6 bases). Per germline, CDR1 LNHDA and CDR2 SQIVND (reference sequence). With 3 bases removed from V and 1 base from J, the gap between germline ends came to 16 bases. The CDR3 contains 17 residues. The variable domain in full, with the rest retrieved from reference TRBV19 and TRBJ1-3, is DGGITQSPKYLFRKEGQNVTLSCEQNLNHDAMYWYRQDPGQGLRLIYYSQIVNDFQKGDIAEGYSVSREKKESFPLTVTSAQKNPTAFYLCASSMRPDSPSGNTIYFGEGSWLTVV.

This rearrangement joins TRBV6-5 to TRBJ1-1, with D possibly TRBD1 on 5 matching bases. Trimming shortened V by 7 bases and J by 4 bases, and 13 bases separated the two germline ends. Germline loops: CDR1 MNHEY, CDR2 SVGAGI. This CDR3 is 13 amino acids long. This chain's CDR3 is CASNPGLGTEAFF. In nucleotides, the CDR3 is TGTGCCAGCAACCCAGGGCTCGGCACTGAAGCTTTCTTT.

This sequence joins TRBV7-9 and TRBJ2-3; 8 bases are shared with TRBD1. The CDR3 length is 15 residues. Trimming took 1 base from V and 4 from J; bases not matched to a gene: 4. Per the germline V gene, CDR1 is SEHNR and CDR2 is FQNEAQ (reference sequence). CDR3 DNA: TGTGCCAGCAGCTTAGGGGCAGGGGGCGCAGATACGCAGTATTTT. Protein sequence: CASSLGAGGADTQYF.

This rearrangement joins TRBV30 to TRBJ1-2, with TRBD1 matching over 8 bases. CDR1 is GTSNPN and CDR2 is SVGIG in the germline V gene (reference sequence). The CDR3 length is 13 residues. J was trimmed by 2 bases and V by 1 base; bases with no gene match: 0. The CDR3 here is CAWSGDRNYGYTF. Written as DNA, the CDR3 is TGTGCCTGGAGTGGGGACAGGAACTATGGCTACACCTTC.

This clone occurred a few times. The chain employs TRBV2 and TRBJ2-5; perhaps D is TRBD1 or TRBD2 (5 bases each). CDR3 length: 13 residues. Germline V gene sequence: CDR1 SNHLY, CDR2 FYNNEI. Trimming removed 7 bases from V and 5 bases from J, with 14 bases in between. The CDR3 spells CASKRGAGETQYF. The CDR3 DNA is TGTGCCAGCAAAAGAGGGGCAGGCGAGACCCAGTACTTC.

The gene calls are TRBV7-3 and TRBJ2-2; D may be TRBD1 (5 bases). This CDR3 comprises 13 residues. Trimming shortened V by 4 bases and J by 13 bases, and 16 bases separated the two germline ends. The germline V gene encodes CDR1 SGHTA and CDR2 FQGTGA. The CDR3 DNA sequence: TGTGCCAGCAGCTCTACCGCAGGGATTGGGCTGTTTTTT. Amino acids: CASSSTAGIGLFF.

This sequence joins TRBV7-3 and TRBJ2-1; TRBD2 aligns across 9 bases. Trimming at V came to 4 bases and at J to 4 bases, leaving 8 bases not matched to a gene. Germline CDR1 is SGHTA and CDR2 is FQGTGA. The CDR3 covers 16 residues. CDR3 coding DNA: TGTGCCAGCAGCTCCCGTAGCGGGAGAGCATACAATGAGCAGTTCTTC. Its protein product is CASSSRSGRAYNEQFF.

The rearrangement links TRBV15 to TRBJ1-1; D not certain. The V and J ends lost 5 bases and 1 base respectively, with 11 bases between them. The CDR3 length is 14 residues. From germline, CDR1 is LNHNV and CDR2 YYDKDF (reference sequence). CDR3 residues: CATSAGDRNTEAFF. The CDR3 DNA reads as TGTGCCACCAGCGCCGGAGATCGGAACACTGAAGCTTTCTTT.